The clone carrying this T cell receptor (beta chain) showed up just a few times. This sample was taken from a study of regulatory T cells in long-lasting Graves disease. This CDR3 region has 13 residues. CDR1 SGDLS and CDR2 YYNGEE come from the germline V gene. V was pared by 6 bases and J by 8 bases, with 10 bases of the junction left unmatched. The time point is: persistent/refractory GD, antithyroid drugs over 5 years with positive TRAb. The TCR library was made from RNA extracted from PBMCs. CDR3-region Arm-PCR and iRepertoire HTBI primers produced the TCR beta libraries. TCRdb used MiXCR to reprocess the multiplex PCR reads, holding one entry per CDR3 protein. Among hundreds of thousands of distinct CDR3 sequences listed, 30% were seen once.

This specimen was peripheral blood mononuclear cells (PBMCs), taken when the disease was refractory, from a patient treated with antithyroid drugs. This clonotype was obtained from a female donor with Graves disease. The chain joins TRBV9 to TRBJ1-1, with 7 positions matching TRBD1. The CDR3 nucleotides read TGTGCCAGCACTAAGGGGGCAGACTACGAAGCTTTCTTT. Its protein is CASTKGADYEAFF.